These 27 T cell receptor beta chains were all obtained from the same sample, sequenced in a study of OX40 agonist ivuxolimab in advanced cancers. Repertoires were generated with immunoSEQ multiplex PCR, while TCRdb's copy carries only in-frame clones and drops some. Of around 59,000 clones in the sample, 89% were seen once. The source material was CD4+ or CD8+ T cells sorted from blood, sampled in a trial of the OX40 agonist ivuxolimab. The receptors stem from an adult with an advanced solid tumor such as melanoma, head and neck, liver or kidney cancer.

The chain combines TRBV6-5 with TRBJ1-1; D gene ambiguous. CDR1 and CDR2 from the germline V gene are MNHEY and SVGAGI. Trimming cost V 2 bases and J 8 bases, with 18 bases left between them. CDR3 length: 15 amino acids. The CDR3 DNA sequence: TGTGCCAGCAGTTACGGAGAATTTGGCGGTCAAGAAGCTTTCTTT. As protein: CASSYGEFGGQEAFF.

This clone occurred a few times. The CDR3 nucleotides are TGTGCCAGCAGCGAACCGGGGTCTAGCACAGATACGCAGTATTTT. It encodes CASSEPGSSTDTQYF. This chain uses TRBV7-9 with TRBJ2-3; perhaps TRBD2 as D (5 bases). V shed 5 bases and J shed 0 bases, with 12 bases lying between them. This CDR3 comprises 15 residues. Germline loops: CDR1 SEHNR, CDR2 FQNEAQ (reference sequence).

The V and J genes are TRBV9 and TRBJ2-3; no definite D call. Germline CDR1 is SGDLS and CDR2 is YYNGEE. CDR3 length: 12 amino acids. The V end was cut by 2 bases, the J end by 0 bases, with 1 base between. This CDR3 is CASSVSTDTQYF. In DNA, the CDR3 is TGTGCCAGCAGCGTTAGCACAGATACGCAGTATTTT.

This clone was seen just once. This chain links TRBV9 with TRBJ2-1; D unresolved. V shed 0 bases and J shed 0 bases, with 13 bases lying between them. The CDR3 contains 17 residues. Germline loops: CDR1 SGDLS, CDR2 YYNGEE. CDR3 sequence: CASSVALGRSSYNEQFF. The CDR3 nucleotides read TGTGCCAGCAGCGTAGCTCTCGGCAGGAGCTCCTACAATGAGCAGTTCTTC. Full variable domain (missing parts from reference TRBV9 and TRBJ2-1): DSGVTQTPKHLITATGQRVTLRCSPRSGDLSVYWYQQSLDQGLQFLIQYYNGEERAKGNILERFSAQQFPDLHSELNLSSLELGDSALYFCASSVALGRSSYNEQFFGPGTRLTVL.

The V and J genes are TRBV11-3 and TRBJ2-2; unclear D gene. CDR3 length: 12 residues. Germline V gene lookup returns CDR1 SGHNT and CDR2 YENEEA. Trimming shortened V by 5 bases and J by 2 bases, and 3 bases separated the two germline ends. CDR3 sequence reads: CASSPNTGELFF. Here the CDR3 DNA reads TGTGCCAGCAGCCCTAACACCGGGGAGCTGTTTTTT.

J is TRBJ2-7 and V is TRBV7-9; D is perhaps TRBD2 (6 bases). Germline V lookup: CDR1 SEHNR, CDR2 FQNEAQ (reference sequence). V lost 5 bases and J 3 bases, leaving 20 bases between the germline ends. This CDR3 region has 16 residues. CDR3 sequence reads: CASSAEVGGAGYEQYF. As DNA, the CDR3 is TGTGCCAGCAGCGCCGAGGTTGGGGGAGCGGGCTACGAGCAGTACTTC.

J is TRBJ2-3 and V is TRBV5-6; D remains ambiguous. The CDR3 consists of 11 residues. Germline CDR1 is SGHDT and CDR2 is YYEEEE. Trimming cost V 2 bases and J 2 bases, with 0 bases left between them. The DNA of the CDR3 is TGTGCCAGCAGCTTCACAGATACGCAGTATTTT. It codes for CASSFTDTQYF.

The V call is TRBV28, the J call TRBJ1-3; D is undetermined. V lost 3 bases to trimming and J lost 5 bases, with 14 bases between them. Germline V gene data show CDR1 as MDHEN and CDR2 as SYDVKM. This CDR3 contains 15 residues. CDR3 protein: CASSFRHRSRNTIYF. In DNA form, the CDR3 reads TGTGCCAGCAGTTTTAGACATAGAAGTAGAAACACCATATATTTT.

The chain has TRBV19 and TRBJ2-2; 11 bases match TRBD2. V trimming: 5 bases; J trimming: 5 bases; junction bases outside the gene matches: 4. The CDR3 sequence is 15 residues long. Germline V gene sequence: CDR1 LNHDA, CDR2 SQIVND (reference sequence). CDR3 amino acids: CASSLAGGVTGELFF. The CDR3 region has the DNA TGTGCCAGTAGTTTAGCGGGAGGGGTGACCGGGGAGCTGTTTTTT.

J is TRBJ2-5 and V is TRBV7-8; possible D gene TRBD2, 6 bases. Germline CDR1 SGHVS, CDR2 FQNEAQ. V lost 4 bases, J lost 4 bases, and 16 bases lay in between. CDR3 length equals 15 residues. This chain's CDR3 is CASSSGSRIRETQYF. The CDR3 nucleotides are TGTGCCAGCAGCTCCGGGAGCAGGATTAGAGAGACCCAGTACTTC. Combining the CDR3 with reference TRBV7-8 and TRBJ2-5 gives the whole variable domain GAGVSQSPRYKVAKRGQDVALRCDPISGHVSLFWYQQALGQGPEFLTYFQNEAQLDKSGLPSDRFFAERPEGSVSTLKIQRTQQEDSAVYLCASSSGSRIRETQYFGPGTRLLVL.

The chain links TRBV18 to TRBJ2-5; possible D gene TRBD2, 6 bases. CDR1 is KGHSH, CDR2 LQKENI, per germline. Trimming pared 2 bases from V and 1 base from J, leaving 11 bases between. The CDR3 has 15 residues. Written as DNA, the CDR3 is TGTGCCAGCTCACCAGGGCGGGATTCCCAAGAGACCCAGTACTTC. This translates into CASSPGRDSQETQYF. The complete variable domain, with remaining parts taken from reference TRBV18 and TRBJ2-5, reads NAGVMQNPRHLVRRRGQEARLRCSPMKGHSHVYWYRQLPEEGLKFMVYLQKENIIDESGMPKERFSAEFPKEGPSILRIQQVVRGDSAAYFCASSPGRDSQETQYFGPGTRLLVL.

This chain connects TRBV7-9 to TRBJ2-1; 9 positions agree with TRBD2. Germline V gene data show CDR1 as SEHNR and CDR2 as FQNEAQ (reference sequence). This CDR3 has 14 amino acids. With 0 bases clipped from V and 13 bases from J, the junction kept 7 bases outside the gene matches. CDR3 nucleotides: TGTGCCAGCAGCTTAGCGAGAGTAGCGGGAGACCAGTTCTTC. Translation: CASSLARVAGDQFF.

The V call is TRBV6-1, the J call TRBJ2-7; perhaps TRBD2 as D (5 bases). The CDR3 spans 15 residues. Looked up from germline, CDR1 is MNHNS and CDR2 is SASEGT. The germline V and J ends were trimmed by 5 bases and 3 bases, with 17 bases remaining between them. For the CDR3, the DNA is TGTGCCAGCAGTCCGGGGAAGGGTGCGGGCTACGAGCAGTACTTC. It codes for CASSPGKGAGYEQYF.

This chain connects TRBV27 to TRBJ2-3; no clear D. Trimming cost V 8 bases and J 7 bases, with 13 bases left between them. The V gene's germline CDR1 is MNHEY and CDR2 SMNVEV (reference sequence). This CDR3 spans 12 amino acids. The CDR3 region is CASAFHAHTQYF. The DNA of the CDR3 is TGTGCCAGCGCCTTCCACGCCCATACGCAGTATTTT.

This clone was observed a single time. This chain links TRBV9 with TRBJ2-1; 12 positions agree with TRBD2. The V and J ends lost 7 bases and 5 bases, in that order; junction bases with no gene match: 10. The germline V gene encodes CDR1 SGDLS and CDR2 YYNGEE. This CDR3 spans 16 amino acids. The CDR3 spells CASGLGGLAGNNEQFF. The CDR3 DNA sequence: TGTGCCAGCGGTTTAGGAGGACTAGCGGGAAACAATGAGCAGTTCTTC.

The chain uses TRBV5-5 and TRBJ2-7; D is possibly TRBD1 (6 bases). V lost 4 bases and J lost 2, with 10 bases in between. Germline V CDR1 and CDR2: SGHKS, YYEKEE (reference sequence). CDR3 length: 13 residues. The CDR3 is CASSLRDTYEQYV. The DNA for the CDR3 is TGTGCCAGCAGCCTCCGGGACACCTACGAGCAGTACGTC.

Concerning this clone: The same CDR3 can be traced to other DNA sequences in this sample. This sequence joins TRBV7-9 and TRBJ1-5; no definite D call. V was trimmed by 1 base and J by 2 bases, leaving 0 bases between them. From germline, CDR1 is SEHNR and CDR2 FQNEAQ (reference sequence). The CDR3 has 12 residues. In nucleotides, the CDR3 is TGTGCCAGCAGCTTAGGCAATCAGCCCCAGCATTTT. As protein: CASSLGNQPQHF.

In this sample, this clone turned up once. J is TRBJ2-1 and V is TRBV29-1; 12 bases align to TRBD2. Trimming cost V 6 bases and J 0 bases; bases outside gene matches: 12. Germline values: CDR1 SQVTM, CDR2 ANQGSEA. The CDR3 has 18 amino acids. The CDR3 loop reads CSVLGLAGTSSSYNEQFF. The CDR3 DNA is TGCAGCGTACTCGGACTAGCGGGGACCTCGAGCTCCTACAATGAGCAGTTCTTC.

The chain is built from TRBV27 and TRBJ2-1; D perhaps matches TRBD2 (6 bases). The CDR3 has 15 residues. Between the trimmed V and J ends, which lost 3 bases and 6 bases, there was a span of 15 bases. CDR1 MNHEY and CDR2 SMNVEV come from the germline V gene (reference sequence). The CDR3: CASSFQLQGLNEQFF. CDR3 in DNA: TGTGCCAGCAGTTTCCAACTCCAGGGACTCAATGAGCAGTTCTTC.

This chain uses TRBV5-4 with TRBJ1-1, with a tentative D call TRBD1 (5 bases). Trimming stripped 1 base from V and 6 bases from J, with 7 bases between. Germline CDR1 SGHNT, CDR2 YYREEE (reference sequence). The CDR3 runs to 12 residues. CDR3 in amino acids: CASSLRGAEAFF. CDR3 sequence (DNA): TGTGCCAGCAGCTTGAGAGGGGCTGAAGCTTTCTTT.

V gene TRBV25-1 combines with J gene TRBJ1-4; D gene ambiguous. The CDR3 sequence is 15 residues long. Per germline, CDR1 MGHDK and CDR2 SYGVNS. V lost 3 bases, J lost 0 bases, and 8 bases lay in between. The CDR3 DNA reads TGTGCCAGCAGTGACCACATTGCAACTAATGAAAAACTGTTTTTT. Translation: CASSDHIATNEKLFF.

This chain connects TRBV29-1 to TRBJ2-2; possibly TRBD1 or TRBD2 for D (5 bases each). The CDR3 consists of 15 residues. V lost 5 bases and J lost 3, with 16 bases in between. Germline loops: CDR1 SQVTM, CDR2 ANQGSEA. The CDR3 sequence: CSVMRARGDTGELFF. The CDR3 region has the DNA TGCAGCGTTATGAGAGCCCGAGGGGACACCGGGGAGCTGTTTTTT.

The chain couples TRBV9 to TRBJ2-3; D is perhaps TRBD1 (7 bases). The CDR3 spans 15 residues. The germline V gene encodes CDR1 SGDLS and CDR2 YYNGEE. The V end was cut by 4 bases, the J end by 5 bases, with 17 bases between. CDR3 region: CASSLGGGVGDTQYF. The CDR3 coding sequence is TGTGCCAGCAGCTTAGGGGGCGGGGTCGGAGATACGCAGTATTTT.

The chain uses TRBV7-3 and TRBJ2-1; 7 bases match TRBD2. The J segment lost 9 bases and the V segment lost 2 bases, leaving 4 bases of the junction unmatched. CDR1 is SGHTA, CDR2 FQGTGA, per germline. This CDR3 has 13 residues. The CDR3 DNA reads TGTGCCAGCAGCTTAGGGGGGGACGGTGAGCAGTTCTTC. Protein sequence: CASSLGGDGEQFF.

The chain links TRBV30 to TRBJ2-5; D might be TRBD2 (5 bases). CDR1 is GTSNPN, CDR2 SVGIG, per germline (reference sequence). The V and J ends lost 1 base and 2 bases respectively, with 11 bases between them. This CDR3 is 14 amino acids long. The CDR3: CAWSGGSRQETQYF. CDR3 nucleotide sequence: TGTGCCTGGAGTGGAGGGTCCCGTCAAGAGACCCAGTACTTC.

This clone was detected only once. The rearrangement uses TRBV7-9 and TRBJ2-1; D remains unclear. The length of the CDR3 is 13 residues. In germline, CDR1 is SEHNR, CDR2 FQNEAQ (reference sequence). Trimming stripped 5 bases from V and 0 bases from J, with 5 bases between. CDR3 in DNA: TGTGCCAGCAGCCCGTACTCCTACAATGAGCAGTTCTTC. This encodes CASSPYSYNEQFF.

The gene calls are TRBV19 and TRBJ1-2, with D tentatively TRBD1 (6 bases). The CDR3 covers 14 residues. With 5 bases removed from V and 2 bases from J, the gap between germline ends came to 12 bases. Germline CDR1 LNHDA, CDR2 SQIVND (reference sequence). CDR3 bases: TGTGCCAGTAGTCCCCGCCAGGGGAACTATGGCTACACCTTC. Translated, it gives CASSPRQGNYGYTF.